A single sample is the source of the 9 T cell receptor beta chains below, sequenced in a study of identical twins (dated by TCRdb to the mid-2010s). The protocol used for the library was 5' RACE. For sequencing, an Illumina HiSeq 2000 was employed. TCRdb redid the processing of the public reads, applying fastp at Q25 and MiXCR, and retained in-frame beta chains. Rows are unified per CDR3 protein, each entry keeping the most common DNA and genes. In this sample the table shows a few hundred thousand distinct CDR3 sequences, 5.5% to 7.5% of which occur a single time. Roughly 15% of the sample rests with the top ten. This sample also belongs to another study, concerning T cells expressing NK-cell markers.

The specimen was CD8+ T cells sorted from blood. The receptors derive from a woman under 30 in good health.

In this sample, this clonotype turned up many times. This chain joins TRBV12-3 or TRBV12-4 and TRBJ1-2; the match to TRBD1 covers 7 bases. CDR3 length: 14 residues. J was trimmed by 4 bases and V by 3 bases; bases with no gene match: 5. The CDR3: CASSLGTDGYGYTF. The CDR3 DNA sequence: TGTGCCAGCAGTTTGGGGACAGATGGCTATGGCTACACCTTC.

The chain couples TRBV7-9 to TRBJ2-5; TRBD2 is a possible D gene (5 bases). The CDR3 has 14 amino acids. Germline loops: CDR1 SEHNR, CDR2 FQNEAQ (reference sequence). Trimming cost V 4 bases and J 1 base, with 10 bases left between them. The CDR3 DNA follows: TGTGCCAGCAGCTCCCTGGAGGTCCAAGAGACCCAGTACTTC. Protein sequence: CASSSLEVQETQYF.

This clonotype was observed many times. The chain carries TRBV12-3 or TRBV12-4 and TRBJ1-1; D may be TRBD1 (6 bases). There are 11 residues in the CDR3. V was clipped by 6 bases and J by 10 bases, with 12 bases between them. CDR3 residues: CASSRQVVAFF. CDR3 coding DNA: TGTGCCAGCAGCCGACAGGTGGTAGCTTTCTTT.

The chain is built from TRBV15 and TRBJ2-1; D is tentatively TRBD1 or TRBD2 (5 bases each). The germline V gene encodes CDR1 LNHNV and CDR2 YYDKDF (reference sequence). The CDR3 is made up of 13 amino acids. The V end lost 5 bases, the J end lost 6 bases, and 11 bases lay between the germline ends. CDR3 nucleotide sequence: TGTGCCACCAGCGGGACCCTCGGCAATGAGCAGTTCTTC. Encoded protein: CATSGTLGNEQFF.

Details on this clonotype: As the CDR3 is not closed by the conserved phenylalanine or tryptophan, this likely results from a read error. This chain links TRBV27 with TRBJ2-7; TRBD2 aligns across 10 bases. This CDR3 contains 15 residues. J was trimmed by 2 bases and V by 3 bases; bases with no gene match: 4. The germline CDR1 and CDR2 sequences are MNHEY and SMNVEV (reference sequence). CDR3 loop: CASSFTSGTTYEQYL. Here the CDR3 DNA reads TGTGCCAGCAGTTTTACTAGCGGGACCACCTACGAGCAGTACCTC.

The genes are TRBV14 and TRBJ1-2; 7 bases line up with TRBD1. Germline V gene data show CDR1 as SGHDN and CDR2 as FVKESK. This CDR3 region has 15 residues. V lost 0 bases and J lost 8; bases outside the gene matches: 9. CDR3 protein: CASSQDVTGARGYTF. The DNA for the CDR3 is TGTGCCAGCAGCCAAGATGTAACAGGGGCGCGGGGCTACACCTTC. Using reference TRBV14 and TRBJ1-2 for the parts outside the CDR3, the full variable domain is EAGVTQFPSHSVIEKGQTVTLRCDPISGHDNLYWYRRVMGKEIKFLLHFVKESKQDESGMPNNRFLAERTGGTYSTLKVQPAELEDSGVYFCASSQDVTGARGYTFGSGTRLTVV.

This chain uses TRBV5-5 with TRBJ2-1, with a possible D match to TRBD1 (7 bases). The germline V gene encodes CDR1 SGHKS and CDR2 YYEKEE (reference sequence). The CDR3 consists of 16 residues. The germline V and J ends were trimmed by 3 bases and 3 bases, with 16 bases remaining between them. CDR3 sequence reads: CASSSARGTDYNEQFF. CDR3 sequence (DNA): TGTGCCAGCAGCTCGGCACGCGGGACAGACTACAATGAGCAGTTCTTC. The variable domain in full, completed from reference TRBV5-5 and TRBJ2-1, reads DAGVTQSPTHLIKTRGQQVTLRCSPISGHKSVSWYQQVLGQGPQFIFQYYEKEERGRGNFPDRFSARQFPNYSSELNVNALLLGDSALYLCASSSARGTDYNEQFFGPGTRLTVL.

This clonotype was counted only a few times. CDR3 loop: CASRNSNRGLNYGYTF. In DNA, the CDR3 is TGTGCCAGCAGAAATTCTAACAGGGGACTTAACTATGGCTACACCTTC. This chain connects TRBV2 to TRBJ1-2; 7 bases agree with TRBD1. This CDR3 contains 16 residues. CDR1 SNHLY and CDR2 FYNNEI come from the germline V gene. The junction had 11 bases not matched to a gene; V was cut back by 6 bases and J by 1 base.

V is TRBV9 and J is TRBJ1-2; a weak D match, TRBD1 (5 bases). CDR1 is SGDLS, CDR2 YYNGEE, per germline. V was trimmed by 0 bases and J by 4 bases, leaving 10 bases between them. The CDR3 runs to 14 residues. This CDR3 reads CASSVAEGIYGYTF. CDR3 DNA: TGTGCCAGCAGCGTAGCCGAGGGGATCTATGGCTACACCTTC.